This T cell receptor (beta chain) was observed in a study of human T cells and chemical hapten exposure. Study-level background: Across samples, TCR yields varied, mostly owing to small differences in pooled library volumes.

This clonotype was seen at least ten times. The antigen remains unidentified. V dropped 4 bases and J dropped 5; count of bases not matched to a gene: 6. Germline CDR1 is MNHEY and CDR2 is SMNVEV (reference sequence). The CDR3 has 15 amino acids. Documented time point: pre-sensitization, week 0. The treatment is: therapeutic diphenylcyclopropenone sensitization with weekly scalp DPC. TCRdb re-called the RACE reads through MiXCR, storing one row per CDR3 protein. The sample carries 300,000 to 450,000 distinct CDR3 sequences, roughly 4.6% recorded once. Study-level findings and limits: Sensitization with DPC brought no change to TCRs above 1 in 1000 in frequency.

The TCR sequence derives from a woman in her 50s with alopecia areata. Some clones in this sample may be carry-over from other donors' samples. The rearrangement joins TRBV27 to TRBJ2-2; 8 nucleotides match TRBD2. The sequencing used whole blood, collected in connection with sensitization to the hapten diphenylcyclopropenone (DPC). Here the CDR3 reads CASSSGGAWTGELFF. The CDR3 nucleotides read TGTGCCAGCAGTTCGGGGGGGGCGTGGACCGGGGAGCTGTTTTTT.